The T cell receptor beta chain under discussion was sequenced for a study of PD-1 blockade in mismatch repair-deficient tumors. Clones were sequenced by immunoSEQ multiplex PCR, and TCRdb holds only the in-frame ones, with some missing. Of fewer than 100,000 clones listed, about 84% are singletons. Germline CDR1 reads SQVTM; CDR2 reads ANQGSEA. The length of the CDR3 is 15 residues. V trimming: 7 bases; J trimming: 6 bases; junction bases outside the gene matches: 11. The sample consisted of peripheral blood, taken 12 weeks after starting pembrolizumab. This clonotype was sampled from an adult with mismatch repair-deficient cancer. The V call is TRBV29-1, the J call TRBJ2-1, with 11 bases identical to TRBD2. CDR3 nucleotides: TGCAGCGCAGAAGATAGCGGGAGGGCCCTCAATGAGCAGTTCTTC. As protein: CSAEDSGRALNEQFF.